The 11 T cell receptor beta chains presented below share a single source sample, sequenced in a study of T cells after yellow fever vaccination. TCRdb independently ran MiXCR on the 5' RACE reads; one entry per CDR3 protein. Of under 600,000 distinct CDR3 sequences listed, less than 15% are singletons. Material: PBMCs, obtained on the day of the yellow fever booster vaccination. These receptors were collected from a man under 40 who received the YFV17D yellow fever vaccine.

In this sample, this clonotype turned up a few times. The chain recombines TRBV7-2 with TRBJ2-7; D may be TRBD2 (6 bases). The CDR3 has 16 amino acids. Trimming took off 1 base at V and 2 bases at J, with 15 bases between the two ends. The germline gives CDR1 SGHTA, CDR2 FQGNSA. For the CDR3, the DNA is TGTGCCAGCAGCTTAGTGTTTGGCGGGGCCGCCTACGAGCAGTACTTC. It yields the protein CASSLVFGGAAYEQYF.

This clonotype has just a few counts. V and J are TRBV5-4 and TRBJ2-1; perhaps TRBD2 as D (5 bases). V was shortened by 4 bases and J by 6 bases, with 17 bases between the two germline ends. The germline V gene encodes CDR1 SGHNT and CDR2 YYREEE (reference sequence). The CDR3 has 15 residues. This CDR3 is CASSPWGVDSNEQFF. CDR3 sequence (DNA): TGTGCCAGCAGCCCATGGGGAGTAGATTCCAATGAGCAGTTCTTC.

The table lists this clonotype with a few counts. This chain links TRBV6-2 or TRBV6-3 with TRBJ2-7; 8 nucleotides match TRBD2. The CDR3 sequence is 15 residues long. Unmatched junction bases numbered 9, after V lost 4 bases and J lost 4 bases. CDR1 MNHEY and CDR2 SVGEGT come from the germline V gene. CDR3 residues: CASSSGGLQSYEQYF. The DNA for the CDR3 is TGTGCCAGCAGTTCGGGGGGGCTCCAGTCGTACGAGCAGTACTTC.

The sample holds one count of this clonotype. The V gene is TRBV4-1, the J gene TRBJ2-1; unclear D gene. Looked up from germline, CDR1 is MGHRA and CDR2 is YSYEKL. The CDR3 totals 15 residues. The V end lost 1 base, the J end lost 4 bases, and 11 bases lay between the germline ends. The CDR3 DNA follows: TGCGCCAGCAGCCAAGCCTACACTTCGTACAATGAGCAGTTCTTC. Amino acid sequence: CASSQAYTSYNEQFF.

This clonotype was counted a few times. The chain employs TRBV20-1 and TRBJ2-1, with a weak D call TRBD2 (6 bases). V was clipped by 3 bases and J by 6 bases, with 15 bases between them. This CDR3 region has 14 residues. Germline V gene data show CDR1 as DFQATT and CDR2 as SNEGSKA (reference sequence). CDR3 coding DNA: TGCAGTGCTAGGATCAGGGCGGGGATCAATGAGCAGTTCTTC. Residues: CSARIRAGINEQFF.

The chain links TRBV5-1 to TRBJ2-1; 9 bases map to TRBD2. The V gene end was trimmed by 3 bases and the J gene end by 4 bases; junction bases not matched to a gene: 8. This CDR3 spans 16 amino acids. In germline, CDR1 is SGHRS, CDR2 YFSETQ. The CDR3 spells CASSSDLAGMYNEQFF. Here the CDR3 DNA reads TGCGCCAGCAGCTCAGACCTAGCGGGGATGTACAATGAGCAGTTCTTC. The full variable domain, in which reference TRBV5-1 and TRBJ2-1 provide the parts outside the CDR3, is KAGVTQTPRYLIKTRGQQVTLSCSPISGHRSVSWYQQTPGQGLQFLFEYFSETQRNKGNFPGRFSGRQFSNSRSEMNVSTLELGDSALYLCASSSDLAGMYNEQFFGPGTRLTVL.

This clonotype showed up just a few times. The chain employs TRBV20-1 and TRBJ2-1; 12 positions match TRBD2. CDR1 and CDR2 from the germline V gene are DFQATT and SNEGSKA (reference sequence). With 0 bases clipped from V and 5 bases from J, the junction kept 8 bases outside the gene matches. The CDR3 totals 17 residues. The CDR3 region is CSARERASGRADNEQFF. Written as DNA, the CDR3 is TGCAGTGCTAGAGAGAGGGCTAGCGGGAGGGCCGACAATGAGCAGTTCTTC.

This clonotype was counted between two and nine times. The chain carries TRBV20-1 and TRBJ2-3; D ambiguous. CDR1 DFQATT and CDR2 SNEGSKA come from the germline V gene (reference sequence). V was pared by 6 bases and J by 0 bases, with 16 bases between. CDR3 length: 15 residues. CDR3 coding DNA: TGCAGTGCAGACCGGACGAAGACTAGCACAGATACGCAGTATTTT. Amino acids: CSADRTKTSTDTQYF.

This clonotype has at least ten counts. This chain uses TRBV25-1 with TRBJ2-7; tentatively, D is TRBD2 (6 bases). The germline CDR1 and CDR2 sequences are MGHDK and SYGVNS. The CDR3 sequence is 13 residues long. Trimming cost V 3 bases and J 3 bases, with 9 bases left between them. The CDR3 sequence: CASSEGGGYEQYF. The DNA of the CDR3 is TGTGCCAGCAGTGAGGGGGGAGGCTACGAGCAGTACTTC.

J is TRBJ2-7 and V is TRBV28, with TRBD1 identical over 8 bases. V dropped 7 bases and J dropped 5; count of bases not matched to a gene: 13. Germline V gene data show CDR1 as MDHEN and CDR2 as SYDVKM. CDR3 length: 15 residues. CDR3 nucleotides: TGTGCCAGCAAAGGACCACGGACAGGGCGGCACGAGCAGTACTTC. Its protein product is CASKGPRTGRHEQYF.

This clonotype was detected a few times. This chain links TRBV6-2 or TRBV6-3 with TRBJ2-7, with TRBD1 identical over 10 bases. Trimming cost V 5 bases and J 5 bases; bases outside gene matches: 6. The CDR3 loop spans 14 amino acids. In germline, CDR1 is MNHEY, CDR2 SVGEGT. The chain's CDR3 is CASSPGTGANEQYF. The CDR3 bases are TGTGCCAGCAGTCCCGGGACAGGGGCCAACGAGCAGTACTTC.